Listed here are 29 T cell receptor beta chains from one sample, sequenced in a study of T-cell reconstitution after alpha-beta-depleted transplantation in children. TCRbeta library preparation incorporated unique molecular identifiers. TCRdb re-called the PCR reads through MiXCR, storing one row per CDR3 protein. The sample records tens of thousands of distinct CDR3 sequences, 5% to 6.5% being singletons. This specimen consisted of PBMCs, mostly from graft donor cells, obtained 60 days after TCRalphabeta/CD19-depleted stem cell transplant. These receptors were obtained from a female patient aged 2 to 10 who had a stem cell transplant for aplastic anemia, so the T cells may come from the graft donor.

This clonotype showed up many times. V is TRBV5-1 and J is TRBJ1-4; 7 bases map to TRBD1. CDR3 length equals 13 residues. Per germline, CDR1 SGHRS and CDR2 YFSETQ. V was pared by 5 bases and J by 6 bases, with 4 bases of the junction left unmatched. The CDR3: CASSKGGDEKLFF. The CDR3, as DNA: TGCGCCAGCAGTAAAGGGGGCGATGAAAAACTGTTTTTT.

In this sample, this clonotype turned up many times. V and J are TRBV24-1 and TRBJ2-6; D ambiguous. Germline loops: CDR1 KGHDR, CDR2 SFDVKD. V gave up 7 bases and J gave up 0 bases, with 6 bases separating them. CDR3 length equals 14 residues. The CDR3 DNA reads as TGTGCCACCAGCGGCAACTCTGGGGCCAACGTCCTGACTTTC. Translated, it gives CATSGNSGANVLTF.

Within the sample, this clonotype is medium-sized. The J gene is TRBJ2-1, the V gene TRBV6-5, with a tentative D call TRBD2 (5 bases). The CDR3 is made up of 14 amino acids. Trimming took 0 bases from V and 7 from J, leaving 10 bases between them. Germline CDR1 reads MNHEY; CDR2 reads SVGAGI. CDR3 sequence (DNA): TGTGCCAGCAGTTACTCGGTACTAGGAAATGAGCAGTTCTTC. Translation gives CASSYSVLGNEQFF.

In this sample, this clonotype turned up many times. The rearrangement uses TRBV29-1 and TRBJ2-1, with D tentatively TRBD1 (5 bases). Deletions cut 4 bases from V and 5 bases from J, with 15 bases between. The CDR3 loop spans 14 amino acids. Germline values: CDR1 SQVTM, CDR2 ANQGSEA. CDR3 in DNA: TGCAGCGTTGTGAGAGGACACCTAAACAATGAGCAGTTCTTC. Translation gives CSVVRGHLNNEQFF.

The rearrangement links TRBV6-2 or TRBV6-3 to TRBJ2-7; 8 bases agree with TRBD2. J lost 0 bases, V lost 6 bases, and 4 bases had no gene match. CDR1 and CDR2 (germline): MNHEY, SVGEGT. The CDR3 totals 14 residues. This CDR3 reads CASRGSGSSYEQYV. The CDR3 DNA is TGTGCCAGCAGGGGGAGCGGGAGCTCCTACGAGCAGTACGTC.

This clonotype was recorded many times. The rearrangement uses TRBV4-2 and TRBJ2-1, with 11 bases that match TRBD2. The germline CDR1 and CDR2 sequences are LGHNA and YNFKEQ. This CDR3 has 17 amino acids. V was pared by 0 bases and J by 10 bases, with 11 bases of the junction left unmatched. CDR3 DNA: TGTGCCAGCAGCCAAGATTTGACGGCTAGCGGGAGGTTAGAGCAGTTCTTC. Its protein product is CASSQDLTASGRLEQFF.

The V and J genes are TRBV4-1 and TRBJ2-5, with 11 nucleotides matching TRBD2. This CDR3 is 15 amino acids long. With V trimmed by 0 bases and J by 11 bases, 8 bases remained unmatched. CDR1 is MGHRA, CDR2 YSYEKL, per germline. CDR3 sequence (DNA): TGCGCCAGCAGCCAAGAGTCTAGCGGGAGGCCGTCGCAGTACTTC. It translates to CASSQESSGRPSQYF.

This clonotype occurred many times. The chain uses TRBV12-3 or TRBV12-4 and TRBJ1-1, with no clear D. V gave up 1 base and J gave up 5 bases, with 5 bases separating them. The CDR3 sequence is 12 residues long. CDR3 DNA sequence: TGTGCCAGCAGTTTAGGGTGGACTGAAGCTTTCTTT. Protein: CASSLGWTEAFF.

This clonotype is medium-sized. The chain uses TRBV5-1 and TRBJ2-2, with a possible D match to TRBD2 (6 bases). The CDR3 is made up of 15 amino acids. Germline V gene sequence: CDR1 SGHRS, CDR2 YFSETQ. V lost 4 bases, J lost 1 base, and 11 bases lay in between. The CDR3 DNA sequence: TGCGCCAGCAGCGGCGGGACGGGGAACACCGGGGAGCTGTTTTTT. It specifies CASSGGTGNTGELFF.

This clonotype has at least ten counts. The J gene is TRBJ2-1, the V gene TRBV20-1; unclear D gene. The V and J ends lost 1 base and 2 bases respectively, with 6 bases between them. Germline values: CDR1 DFQATT, CDR2 SNEGSKA (reference sequence). The CDR3 extends over 13 amino acids. CDR3 protein: CSARAPAYNEQFF. In DNA form, the CDR3 reads TGCAGTGCTAGAGCCCCGGCCTACAATGAGCAGTTCTTC.

This clonotype was detected ten times or more. The CDR3 bases are TGCGCCAGCAGCTTGGAGGTGGGGAGTCGTAGCAATGAGCAGTTCTTC. Residues: CASSLEVGSRSNEQFF. The chain uses TRBV5-1 and TRBJ2-1; perhaps TRBD2 as D (5 bases). Trimming took 0 bases from V and 6 from J, leaving 16 bases between them. In germline, CDR1 is SGHRS, CDR2 YFSETQ. The CDR3 consists of 16 residues.

Ten or more counts support this clonotype. This rearrangement joins TRBV7-8 to TRBJ2-1; TRBD1 agrees at 7 bases. Trimming took 0 bases from V and 0 from J; bases not matched to a gene: 8. Germline CDR1 reads SGHVS; CDR2 reads FQNEAQ. There are 18 residues in the CDR3. This CDR3 is CASSLAGTATSSYNEQFF. CDR3 bases: TGTGCCAGCAGCTTAGCGGGGACAGCGACGAGCTCCTACAATGAGCAGTTCTTC. Drawing the rest from reference TRBV7-8 and TRBJ2-1, the complete variable domain is GAGVSQSPRYKVAKRGQDVALRCDPISGHVSLFWYQQALGQGPEFLTYFQNEAQLDKSGLPSDRFFAERPEGSVSTLKIQRTQQEDSAVYLCASSLAGTATSSYNEQFFGPGTRLTVL.

This clonotype occurred many times. The chain joins TRBV7-8 to TRBJ2-5; D possibly uses TRBD1 or TRBD2 (7 bases each). The length of the CDR3 is 15 residues. Deletions cut 5 bases from V and 5 bases from J, with 18 bases between. Germline values: CDR1 SGHVS, CDR2 FQNEAQ. Written as DNA, the CDR3 is TGTGCCAGCAGCCAGGGGGGGAGGGCTACTGAGACCCAGTACTTC. Its protein is CASSQGGRATETQYF.

In its sample, this clonotype was seen many times. The V call is TRBV29-1, the J call TRBJ1-1, with D uncertain. The CDR3 has 10 residues. The V gene's germline CDR1 is SQVTM and CDR2 ANQGSEA. Trimming took 4 bases from V and 3 from J, leaving 3 bases between them. Here the CDR3 reads CSVGYTEAFF. The CDR3 DNA sequence: TGCAGCGTTGGTTACACTGAAGCTTTCTTT.

This clonotype was picked up many times. This chain joins TRBV7-2 and TRBJ2-3; the match to TRBD2 covers 8 bases. CDR3 length: 13 amino acids. Looked up from germline, CDR1 is SGHTA and CDR2 is FQGNSA. The J segment lost 14 bases and the V segment lost 5 bases, leaving 12 bases of the junction unmatched. In DNA, the CDR3 is TGTGCCAGCAGCCCCCAGCGGGAGTCTTATGGGTATTTT. It codes for CASSPQRESYGYF.

V is TRBV30 and J is TRBJ2-5; TRBD1 is a possible D gene (6 bases). V was shortened by 0 bases and J by 6 bases, with 17 bases between the two germline ends. Germline loops: CDR1 GTSNPN, CDR2 SVGIG (reference sequence). This CDR3 spans 15 amino acids. CDR3: CAWSVRSGEKKTQYF. The DNA for the CDR3 is TGTGCCTGGAGTGTAAGGTCAGGGGAGAAGAAGACCCAGTACTTC.

This clonotype has at least ten counts. The chain recombines TRBV12-3 or TRBV12-4 with TRBJ2-3; D might be TRBD1 or TRBD2, each matching 5 bases. Trimming left V 6 bases short and J 2 bases short, with 9 bases between. CDR3 length: 13 amino acids. CDR3 coding DNA: TGTGCCAGCAGACCCGGGACCACAGATACGCAGTATTTT. Its protein product is CASRPGTTDTQYF.

This clonotype has at least ten counts. J is TRBJ1-2 and V is TRBV20-1, with unresolved D. Germline V gives CDR1 DFQATT, CDR2 SNEGSKA (reference sequence). The CDR3 totals 14 residues. V gave up 6 bases and J gave up 6 bases, with 20 bases separating them. The CDR3 spells CSALPLEGNNGYTF. The CDR3 DNA reads as TGCAGTGCCCTCCCATTAGAGGGTAATAATGGCTACACCTTC.

This clonotype was observed a handful of times. CDR3 sequence (DNA): TGTGCCAGCAGCTTGGGAGGGTCCGGGGCCAACGTCCTGACTTTC. Translated, it gives CASSLGGSGANVLTF. This chain links TRBV5-4 with TRBJ2-6; weak D call: TRBD2 (5 bases). The CDR3 contains 15 residues. V shed 0 bases and J shed 4 bases, with 8 bases lying between them. From germline, CDR1 is SGHNT and CDR2 YYREEE (reference sequence).

This clonotype was seen ten or more times. DNA for the CDR3: TGTGCCAGCAGTGAATATGGGGTAGCGGGGAATGAGCAGTTCTTC. This codes for CASSEYGVAGNEQFF. The chain combines TRBV25-1 with TRBJ2-1; 8 bases match TRBD2. The CDR3 extends over 15 amino acids. Unmatched junction bases numbered 5, after V lost 0 bases and J lost 7 bases. Germline CDR1 and CDR2: MGHDK and SYGVNS.

Many counts were recorded for this clonotype. The chain couples TRBV3-1 to TRBJ2-3; maybe TRBD1 (5 bases). Germline CDR1 and CDR2: LGHDT and YNNKEL (reference sequence). Trimming pared 1 base from V and 1 base from J, leaving 9 bases between. This CDR3 comprises 15 residues. CDR3 protein: CASSQALGGTDTQYF. DNA for the CDR3: TGTGCCAGCAGCCAAGCTCTAGGGGGCACAGATACGCAGTATTTT.

This clonotype appeared many times. The genes are TRBV4-1 and TRBJ1-4; 10 nucleotides align to TRBD1. The CDR3 has 15 amino acids. CDR1 is MGHRA and CDR2 is YSYEKL in the germline V gene. Trimming cost V 5 bases and J 6 bases; bases outside gene matches: 6. Here the CDR3 reads CASSLTGTGDEKLFF. As DNA, the CDR3 is TGCGCCAGCAGCTTGACCGGGACAGGGGATGAAAAACTGTTTTTT.

This clonotype was seen ten or more times. The rearrangement links TRBV5-6 to TRBJ2-1; TRBD2 matches 8 bases. The CDR3 spans 18 residues. V trimming: 4 bases; J trimming: 4 bases; junction bases outside the gene matches: 16. Germline CDR1 reads SGHDT; CDR2 reads YYEEEE. CDR3 bases: TGTGCCAGCAGCCGGGGGGGAGGGGTAGTCAAACTGTACAATGAGCAGTTCTTC. As protein: CASSRGGGVVKLYNEQFF.

This clonotype appeared many times. This chain uses TRBV18 with TRBJ2-7; possibly TRBD1 for D (5 bases). Trimming left V 0 bases short and J 3 bases short, with 12 bases between. The germline V gene encodes CDR1 KGHSH and CDR2 LQKENI. This CDR3 has 15 amino acids. Here the CDR3 reads CASSPPGRRNYEQYF. CDR3 coding DNA: TGTGCCAGCTCACCACCGGGGCGGAGAAACTACGAGCAGTACTTC.

The rearrangement links TRBV3-1 to TRBJ2-2; D ambiguous. From germline, CDR1 is LGHDT and CDR2 YNNKEL (reference sequence). The length of the CDR3 is 14 residues. The V gene lost 6 bases and the J gene lost 3 bases, with 11 bases spanning the gap. The CDR3: CASSSSRYTGELFF. In DNA form, the CDR3 reads TGTGCCAGCAGTAGCAGTCGGTACACCGGGGAGCTGTTTTTT.

V and J are TRBV10-3 and TRBJ1-5; the D is unclear. This CDR3 comprises 15 residues. CDR1 and CDR2 (germline): ENHRY, SYGVKD. The V end lost 7 bases, the J end lost 0 bases, and 13 bases lay between the germline ends. CDR3 residues: CAITPDISSNQPQHF. The CDR3 region has the DNA TGTGCCATCACCCCAGACATTTCTAGCAATCAGCCCCAGCATTTT.

This clonotype was counted a few times. Its ends do not fully match the called genes, so a read error is possible. The J gene is TRBJ2-5, the V gene TRBV25-1; no definite D call. Germline CDR1 reads MGHDK; CDR2 reads SYGVNS. The CDR3 is made up of 9 amino acids. The CDR3 here is CAPRNPQYF. CDR3 nucleotides: TGTGCCCCCCGGAACCCCCAATACTTC.

The V and J genes are TRBV3-1 and TRBJ2-1, with unresolved D. The CDR3 contains 16 residues. With 4 bases removed from V and 3 bases from J, the gap between germline ends came to 16 bases. The germline gives CDR1 LGHDT, CDR2 YNNKEL (reference sequence). CDR3 nucleotides: TGTGCCAGCAGCCTGTTTCGGCCCCAACTCTACAATGAGCAGTTCTTC. As protein: CASSLFRPQLYNEQFF.

This clonotype was seen at least ten times. The V and J genes are TRBV12-3 or TRBV12-4 and TRBJ2-1; TRBD2 is a possible D gene (6 bases). The CDR3 length is 15 residues. The V and J ends lost 3 bases and 4 bases respectively, with 13 bases between them. DNA for the CDR3: TGTGCCAGCAGTTTCAACCTAGCGAGGTACAATGAGCAGTTCTTC. It is translated as CASSFNLARYNEQFF.